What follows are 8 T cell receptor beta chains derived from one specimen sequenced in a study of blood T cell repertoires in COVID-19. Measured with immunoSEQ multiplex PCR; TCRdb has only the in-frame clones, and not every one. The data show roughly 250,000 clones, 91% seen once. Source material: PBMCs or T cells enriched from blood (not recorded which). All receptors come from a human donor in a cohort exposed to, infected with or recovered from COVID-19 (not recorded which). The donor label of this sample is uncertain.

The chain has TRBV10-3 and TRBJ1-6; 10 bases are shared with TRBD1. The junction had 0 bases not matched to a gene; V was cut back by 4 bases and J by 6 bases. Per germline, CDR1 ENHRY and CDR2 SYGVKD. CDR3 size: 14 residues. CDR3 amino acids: CAISGTGGNSPLHF. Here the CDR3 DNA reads TGTGCCATCAGTGGGACAGGGGGTAATTCACCCCTCCACTTT.

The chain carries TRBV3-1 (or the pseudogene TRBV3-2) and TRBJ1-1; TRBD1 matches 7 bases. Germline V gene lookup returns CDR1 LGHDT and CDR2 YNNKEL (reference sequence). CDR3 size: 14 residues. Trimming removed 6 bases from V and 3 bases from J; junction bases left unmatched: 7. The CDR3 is CASRGRDRDTEAFF. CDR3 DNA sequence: TGTGCCAGCAGGGGAAGAGACAGGGACACTGAAGCTTTCTTT.

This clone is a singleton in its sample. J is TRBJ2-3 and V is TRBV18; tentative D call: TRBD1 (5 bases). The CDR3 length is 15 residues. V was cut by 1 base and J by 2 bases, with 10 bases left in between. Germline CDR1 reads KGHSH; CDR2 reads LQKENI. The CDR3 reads CASSPQAQATDTQYF. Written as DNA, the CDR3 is TGTGCCAGCTCACCACAAGCACAGGCCACAGATACGCAGTATTTT.

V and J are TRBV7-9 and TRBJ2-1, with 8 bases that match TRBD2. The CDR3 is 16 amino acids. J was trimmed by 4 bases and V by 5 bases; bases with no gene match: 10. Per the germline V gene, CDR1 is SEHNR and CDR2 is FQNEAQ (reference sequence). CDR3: CASSKRPAGAYNEQFF. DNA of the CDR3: TGTGCCAGCAGCAAGAGGCCAGCGGGGGCATACAATGAGCAGTTCTTC.

CDR3 amino acids: CATSRDGEENYGYTF. The CDR3 nucleotides read TGTGCCACCAGCAGAGATGGGGAGGAAAACTATGGCTACACCTTC. The chain uses TRBV15 and TRBJ1-2; no firm D call. V lost 0 bases and J lost 2, with 10 bases in between. The germline CDR1 and CDR2 sequences are LNHNV and YYDKDF (reference sequence). The CDR3 length is 15 residues.

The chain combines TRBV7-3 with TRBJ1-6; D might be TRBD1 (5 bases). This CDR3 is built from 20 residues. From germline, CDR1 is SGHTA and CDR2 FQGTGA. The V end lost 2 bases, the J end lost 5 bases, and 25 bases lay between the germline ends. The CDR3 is CASSLENRTLGAKNNSPLHF. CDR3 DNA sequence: TGTGCCAGCAGCTTAGAGAATCGGACATTGGGCGCCAAGAATAATTCACCCCTCCACTTT.

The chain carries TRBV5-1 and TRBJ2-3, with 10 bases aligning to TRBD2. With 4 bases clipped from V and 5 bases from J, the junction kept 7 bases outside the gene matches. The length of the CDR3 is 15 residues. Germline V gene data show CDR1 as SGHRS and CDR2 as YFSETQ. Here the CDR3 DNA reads TGCGCCAGCAGCGATGGGACTAGCGCGGGAGATACGCAGTATTTT. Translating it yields CASSDGTSAGDTQYF.

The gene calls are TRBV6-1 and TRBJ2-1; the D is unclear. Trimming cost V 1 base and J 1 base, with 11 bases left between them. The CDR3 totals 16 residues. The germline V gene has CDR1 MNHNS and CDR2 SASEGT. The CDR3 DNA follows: TGTGCCAGCAGTGAAGAAGTCAGAAATTCCTACAATGAGCAGTTCTTC. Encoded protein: CASSEEVRNSYNEQFF.